Listed below are T cell receptor beta chains from one sample, sequenced in a study of control samples from healthy donors and cancer patients. Profiling relied on immunoSEQ multiplex PCR, and the TCRdb table lists in-frame clones only, not all of them. The sample consists of around 120,000 clones, 85% to 95% of them appearing once. The sample comprised PBMCs. The receptor set was obtained from a man between 45 and 60 years old with head and neck cancer. Each CDR3 is given with its conserved first and last residue. A D gene is named only where the DNA matches it firmly. Clone size is shown for a subset of rows, as once, few, many or a class of expanded clone.

D gene	V gene	clone size	J gene	CDR3 DNA	CDR3 protein
.	TRBV3-1/TRBV3-2	.	TRBJ1-1	TGTGCCAGCAGCCAAGCGGGACGGAACACTGAAGCTTTCTTT	CASSQAGRNTEAFF
.	TRBV6-5	once	TRBJ1-1	TGTGCCAGCAGTTATGGAGAGTTGGGAAGGAACACTGAAGCTTTCTTT	CASSYGELGRNTEAFF
TRBD1	TRBV9	.	TRBJ1-1	TGTGCCAGCAGCGCAACGACAGGGATGAACACTGAAGCTTTCTTT	CASSATTGMNTEAFF
TRBD2	TRBV5-8	.	TRBJ2-3	TGTGCCAGCAGTTACCAGACTAGCGGGTTACTTGGTACGCAGTATTTT	CASSYQTSGLLGTQYF
.	TRBV3-1/TRBV3-2	.	TRBJ2-3	TGTGCCAGCAGCCAAGGCCTAGCGTCCGATACGCAGTATTTT	CASSQGLASDTQYF
.	TRBV30	.	TRBJ2-4	TGTGCCTGGAGTGACCCGGGAGCCAAAAACATTCAGTACTTC	CAWSDPGAKNIQYF
TRBD2	TRBV12-3/TRBV12-4	.	TRBJ2-3	TGTGCCAGCAGTCCACAACTAGCGGTTACGCAGTATTTT	CASSPQLAVTQYF
.	TRBV30	once	TRBJ2-3	TGTGCCTGGAGTATAACCACTAGGGATACGCAGTATTTT	CAWSITTRDTQYF
.	TRBV6-6	.	TRBJ1-5	TGTGCCAGCAGTGGGGAAGGGGGCAATCAGCCCCAGCATTTT	CASSGEGGNQPQHF
TRBD1	TRBV14	.	TRBJ2-7	TGTGCCAGCAGCCAAGAAACCGGGACAGGGGACTACGAGCAGTACTTC	CASSQETGTGDYEQYF
.	TRBV7-3	.	TRBJ2-5	TGTGCCAGCAGCTTGTGGAGGGAAGAGACCCAGTACTTC	CASSLWREETQYF
TRBD1	TRBV4-3	.	TRBJ2-3	TGCGCCAGCAGCCAAGATCCACCTAGACAGGGAACCACAGATACGCAGTATTTT	CASSQDPPRQGTTDTQYF
.	TRBV5-1	.	TRBJ2-5	TGCGCCAGCAGCATGGGACCGACTCAAGAGACCCAGTACTTC	CASSMGPTQETQYF
TRBD2	TRBV19	.	TRBJ2-5	TGTGCCAGTAGCCCGGGGGGACAAGAGACCCAGTACTTC	CASSPGGQETQYF
.	TRBV7-3	.	TRBJ2-3	TGTGCCAGCAGCTTACGGGGTAGCACAGATACGCAGTATTTT	CASSLRGSTDTQYF
.	TRBV4-1	once	TRBJ2-2	TGCGCCAGCAGCCATCCCTTACTGGGGGGGGAGCTGTTTTTT	CASSHPLLGGELFF
.	TRBV2	.	TRBJ1-3	TGTGCCAGCAGTGAAAGGGGGAATGGAAACACCATATATTTT	CASSERGNGNTIYF
.	TRBV11-2	.	TRBJ2-5	TGTGCCAGCAGCTTGTACATCCAGGGGGGCCCGGGGGAGACCCAGTACTTC	CASSLYIQGGPGETQYF
.	TRBV14	.	TRBJ2-7	TGTGCCAGCAGCCAGTGGAGAACCACCGTCGAGCAGTACTTC	CASSQWRTTVEQYF
.	TRBV19	.	TRBJ1-5	TGTGCCAGTAGTTCTAGGGGGAACAATCAGCCCCAGCATTTT	CASSSRGNNQPQHF
.	TRBV7-9	.	TRBJ1-1	TGTGCCAGCAGCTTAGGATCCGGGAGAATGAACACTGAAGCTTTCTTT	CASSLGSGRMNTEAFF
.	TRBV5-6	.	TRBJ2-1	TGTGCCAGCAGCTTGAGGGGTAGGGATGAGCAGTTCTTC	CASSLRGRDEQFF
.	TRBV27	.	TRBJ2-2	TGTGCCAGCAGTTTATCGGAGAACACCGGGGAGCTGTTTTTT	CASSLSENTGELFF